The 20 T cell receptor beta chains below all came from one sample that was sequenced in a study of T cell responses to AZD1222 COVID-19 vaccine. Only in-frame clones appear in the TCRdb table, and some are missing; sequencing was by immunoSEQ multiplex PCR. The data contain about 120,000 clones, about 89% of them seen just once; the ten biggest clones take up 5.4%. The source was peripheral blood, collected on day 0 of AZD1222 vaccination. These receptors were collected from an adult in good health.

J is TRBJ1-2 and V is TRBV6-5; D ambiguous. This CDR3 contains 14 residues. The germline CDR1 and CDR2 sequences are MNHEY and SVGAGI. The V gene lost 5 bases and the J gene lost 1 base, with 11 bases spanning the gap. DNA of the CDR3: TGTGCCAGCAGTCCCGGGCCCTTTAACTATGGCTACACCTTC. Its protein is CASSPGPFNYGYTF.

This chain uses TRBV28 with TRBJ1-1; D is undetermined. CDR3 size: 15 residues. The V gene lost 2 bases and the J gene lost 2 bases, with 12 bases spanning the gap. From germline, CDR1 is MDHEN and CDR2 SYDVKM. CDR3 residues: CASSLPILGNTEAFF. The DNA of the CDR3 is TGTGCCAGCAGTTTACCAATTTTGGGCAACACTGAAGCTTTCTTT.

CDR3 protein: CASSQSETQYF. The CDR3 coding sequence is TGTGCCAGCAGCCAATCCGAGACCCAGTACTTC. The chain recombines TRBV3-1 (or the pseudogene TRBV3-2) with TRBJ2-5; D is uncertain. In germline, CDR1 is LGHDT, CDR2 YNNKEL (reference sequence). The CDR3 is 11 residues long. The ends were cut back, 2 bases at V and 5 bases at J, with 3 bases in the middle.

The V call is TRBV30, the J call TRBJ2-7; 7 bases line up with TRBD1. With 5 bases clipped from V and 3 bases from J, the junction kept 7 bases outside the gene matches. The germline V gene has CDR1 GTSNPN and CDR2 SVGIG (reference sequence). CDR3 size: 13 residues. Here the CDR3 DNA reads TGTGCCTGGGATTGGGACAGAGGCTACGAGCAGTACTTC. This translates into CAWDWDRGYEQYF.

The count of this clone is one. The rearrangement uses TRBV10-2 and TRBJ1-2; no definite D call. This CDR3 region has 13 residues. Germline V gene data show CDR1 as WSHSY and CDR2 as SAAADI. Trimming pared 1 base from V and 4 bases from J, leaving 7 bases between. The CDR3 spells CASSEYGLYGYTF. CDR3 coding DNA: TGCGCCAGCAGTGAGTACGGACTCTATGGCTACACCTTC.

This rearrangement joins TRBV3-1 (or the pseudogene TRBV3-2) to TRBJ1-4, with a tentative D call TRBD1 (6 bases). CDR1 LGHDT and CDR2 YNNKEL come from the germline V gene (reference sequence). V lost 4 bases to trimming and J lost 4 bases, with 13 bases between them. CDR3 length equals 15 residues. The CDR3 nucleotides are TGTGCCAGCAGCCTACGGGGGCGAGTTAATGAAAAACTGTTTTTT. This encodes CASSLRGRVNEKLFF.

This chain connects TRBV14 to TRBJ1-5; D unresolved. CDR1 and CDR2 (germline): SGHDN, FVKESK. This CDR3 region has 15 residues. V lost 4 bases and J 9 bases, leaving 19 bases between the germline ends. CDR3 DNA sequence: TGTGCCAGCAGCCCAGAGAGACGGAACGCGATGCCCCAGCATTTT. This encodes CASSPERRNAMPQHF.

The CDR3 protein is CASSRGNSYNEQFF. In DNA, the CDR3 is TGTGCCAGCAGCAGAGGGAACTCCTACAATGAGCAGTTCTTC. The chain uses TRBV9 and TRBJ2-1, with D perhaps TRBD2 (5 bases). This CDR3 has 14 residues. Trimming took off 4 bases at V and 0 bases at J, with 8 bases between the two ends. Per the germline V gene, CDR1 is SGDLS and CDR2 is YYNGEE.

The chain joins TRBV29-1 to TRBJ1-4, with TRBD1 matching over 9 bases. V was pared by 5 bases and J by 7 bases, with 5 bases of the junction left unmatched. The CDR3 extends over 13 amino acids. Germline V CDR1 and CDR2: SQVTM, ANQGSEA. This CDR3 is CSVYDRGVEKLFF. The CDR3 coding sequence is TGCAGCGTTTACGACAGGGGGGTTGAAAAACTGTTTTTT.

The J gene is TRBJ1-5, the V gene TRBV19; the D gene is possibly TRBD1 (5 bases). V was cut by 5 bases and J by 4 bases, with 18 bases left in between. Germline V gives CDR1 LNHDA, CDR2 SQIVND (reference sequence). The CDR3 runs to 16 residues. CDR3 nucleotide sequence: TGTGCCAGTAGTCCACGACAGAACCTATTAAATCAGCCCCAGCATTTT. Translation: CASSPRQNLLNQPQHF.

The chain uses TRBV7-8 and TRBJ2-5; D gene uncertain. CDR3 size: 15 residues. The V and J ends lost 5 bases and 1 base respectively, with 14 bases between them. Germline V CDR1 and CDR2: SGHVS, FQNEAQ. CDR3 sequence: CASSPIRFRQETQYF. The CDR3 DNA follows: TGTGCCAGCAGCCCCATCCGATTTCGCCAAGAGACCCAGTACTTC.

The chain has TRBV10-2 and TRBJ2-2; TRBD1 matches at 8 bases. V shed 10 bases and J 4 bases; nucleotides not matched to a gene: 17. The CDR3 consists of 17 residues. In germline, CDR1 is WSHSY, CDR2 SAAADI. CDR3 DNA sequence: TGCGCCACCCGGGCGGACAGGGAGGCCTTTAGCACCGGGGAGCTGTTTTTT. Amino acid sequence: CATRADREAFSTGELFF.

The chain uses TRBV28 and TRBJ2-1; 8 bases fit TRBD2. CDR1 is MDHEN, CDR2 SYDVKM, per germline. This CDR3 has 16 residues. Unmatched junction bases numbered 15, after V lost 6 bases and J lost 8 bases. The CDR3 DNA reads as TGTGCCAGCAGGTTCCACCGAAAGACTAGCGAGGATGAGCAGTTCTTC. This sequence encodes CASRFHRKTSEDEQFF.

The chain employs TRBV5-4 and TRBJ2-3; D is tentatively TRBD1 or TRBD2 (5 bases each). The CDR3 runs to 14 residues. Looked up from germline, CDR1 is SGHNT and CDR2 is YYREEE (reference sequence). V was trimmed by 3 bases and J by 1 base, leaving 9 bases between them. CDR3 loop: CASSSWDGTDTQYF. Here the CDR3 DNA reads TGTGCCAGCAGCTCATGGGACGGCACAGATACGCAGTATTTT.

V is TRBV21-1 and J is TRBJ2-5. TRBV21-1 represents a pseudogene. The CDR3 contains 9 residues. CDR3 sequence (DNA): TGTGCTTCCCAAGAGACCCAGTACTTC. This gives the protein CASQETQYF.

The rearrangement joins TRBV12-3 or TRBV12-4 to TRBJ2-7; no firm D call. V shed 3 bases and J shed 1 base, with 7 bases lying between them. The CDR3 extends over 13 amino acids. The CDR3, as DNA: TGTGCCAGCAGTTTCGCACTGTCCTACGAGCAGTACTTC. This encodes CASSFALSYEQYF.

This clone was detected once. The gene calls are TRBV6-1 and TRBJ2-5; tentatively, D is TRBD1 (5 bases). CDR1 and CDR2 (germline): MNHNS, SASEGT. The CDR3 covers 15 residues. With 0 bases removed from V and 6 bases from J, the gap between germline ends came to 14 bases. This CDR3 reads CASSEALGPTQTQYF. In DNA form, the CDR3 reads TGTGCCAGCAGTGAAGCTTTGGGGCCGACGCAGACCCAGTACTTC.

This chain's CDR3 is CATSRDREVGETQYF. CDR3 nucleotide sequence: TGTGCCACCAGCAGAGACAGGGAGGTGGGCGAGACCCAGTACTTC. The chain has TRBV15 and TRBJ2-5; a possible D gene is TRBD2 (6 bases). This CDR3 comprises 15 residues. V was trimmed by 0 bases and J by 5 bases, leaving 13 bases between them. CDR1 and CDR2 from the germline V gene are LNHNV and YYDKDF (reference sequence).

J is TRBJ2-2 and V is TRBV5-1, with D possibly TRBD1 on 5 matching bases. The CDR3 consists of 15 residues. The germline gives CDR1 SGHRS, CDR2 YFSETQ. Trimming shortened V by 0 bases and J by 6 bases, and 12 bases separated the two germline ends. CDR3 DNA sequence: TGCGCCAGCAGCTTGGAGTCAGGGATCGCCGGGGAGCTGTTTTTT. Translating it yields CASSLESGIAGELFF.

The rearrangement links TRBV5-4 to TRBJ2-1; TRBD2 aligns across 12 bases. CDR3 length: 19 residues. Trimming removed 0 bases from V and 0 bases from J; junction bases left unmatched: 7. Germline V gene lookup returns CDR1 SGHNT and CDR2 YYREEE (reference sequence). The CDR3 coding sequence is TGTGCCAGCAGCTTGGTTACTAGCGGGAGGTTAAGCTCCTACAATGAGCAGTTCTTC. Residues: CASSLVTSGRLSSYNEQFF.